A single sample gave rise to the 26 T cell receptor beta chains below, sequenced in a study of blood T cell repertoires in COVID-19. This table comes from immunoSEQ multiplex PCR, and its TCRdb copy is limited to in-frame clones, with some not included. The sample carries a few hundred thousand clones, about nine tenths recorded once. The specimen sequenced was peripheral blood. The source is a woman aged 25 to 39 who had recovered from COVID-19.

The chain carries TRBV5-8 and TRBJ2-2; possible D gene TRBD2, 7 bases. V was cut by 5 bases and J by 5 bases, with 22 bases left in between. There are 17 residues in the CDR3. Germline lookup yields CDR1 SGHTS and CDR2 YDEGEE. The DNA for the CDR3 is TGTGCCAGCAGGTTTAGGGCTGCGGGGGCCAAGACCGGGGAGCTGTTTTTT. Translation: CASRFRAAGAKTGELFF.

Comments on this clone: The same CDR3 arises from other DNA sequences in this sample as well. The chain has TRBV4-2 and TRBJ2-1; D is possibly TRBD2 (6 bases). This CDR3 comprises 16 residues. Germline CDR1 and CDR2: LGHNA and YNFKEQ. The ends were cut back, 0 bases at V and 1 base at J, with 10 bases in the middle. The CDR3 region is CASSQDPRGSYNEQFF. CDR3 bases: TGTGCCAGCAGCCAAGACCCCCGGGGGTCCTACAATGAGCAGTTCTTC.

This clone has a single count. This sequence joins TRBV6-6 and TRBJ2-7, with 7 bases fitting TRBD1. Germline V lookup: CDR1 MNHNY, CDR2 SVGAGI (reference sequence). V shed 11 bases, J shed 5 bases, and the junction held 3 bases outside the gene matches. This CDR3 region has 10 residues. The CDR3 sequence: CAARGNEQYF. Here the CDR3 DNA reads TGTGCCGCCAGGGGGAACGAGCAGTACTTC.

This chain uses TRBV12-3 or TRBV12-4 with TRBJ2-7; D perhaps matches TRBD2 (5 bases). The CDR3 runs 12 residues. The V end lost 2 bases, the J end lost 5 bases, and 7 bases lay between the germline ends. As DNA, the CDR3 is TGTGCCAGCAGTTTAACGGGGAACGAGCAGTACTTC. As protein: CASSLTGNEQYF.

The chain uses TRBV5-6 and TRBJ2-1, with 13 bases fitting TRBD2. Germline V gene data show CDR1 as SGHDT and CDR2 as YYEEEE. V lost 4 bases, J lost 9 bases, and 10 bases stayed unmatched. The CDR3 is 16 residues long. The CDR3 bases are TGTGCCAGCAGCCGATCTGGACTAGCGGGGGTTTTTGAGCAGTTCTTC. This sequence encodes CASSRSGLAGVFEQFF.

The chain carries TRBV5-1 and TRBJ1-5; D not resolved. Germline V gene data show CDR1 as SGHRS and CDR2 as YFSETQ. The CDR3 is 13 residues long. The V and J ends lost 3 bases and 4 bases respectively, with 8 bases between them. CDR3 in DNA: TGCGCCAGCAGCTCCGAGGTGAATCAGCCCCAGCATTTT. Its translation is CASSSEVNQPQHF.

The genes are TRBV28 and TRBJ1-5; 7 bases fit TRBD1. The germline V gene encodes CDR1 MDHEN and CDR2 SYDVKM. This CDR3 comprises 15 residues. V gave up 6 bases and J gave up 7 bases; unmatched junction bases: 12. DNA of the CDR3: TGTGCCAGCAGAACCCCGACAGGGCCGAGCCAGCCCCAGCATTTT. Its protein product is CASRTPTGPSQPQHF.

The chain combines TRBV2 with TRBJ2-7; D uncertain. The germline V and J ends were trimmed by 7 bases and 3 bases, with 10 bases remaining between them. CDR3 length: 12 residues. Germline assignment: CDR1 SNHLY and CDR2 FYNNEI. CDR3 loop: CASKENYYEQYF. The CDR3 DNA is TGTGCCAGCAAGGAGAACTACTACGAGCAGTACTTC.

This clone was found once. CDR3 bases: TGCGCCAGCAGCCAGGGACCCGGGACAGGGACCTATGGCTACACCTTC. The encoded protein is CASSQGPGTGTYGYTF. This chain links TRBV4-3 with TRBJ1-2; 9 nucleotides align to TRBD1. V was clipped by 3 bases and J by 4 bases; unmatched bases: 9. This CDR3 is 16 amino acids long. Germline V gene lookup returns CDR1 LGHNA and CDR2 YSLEER.

The chain has TRBV4-3 and TRBJ1-2; 8 bases line up with TRBD1. Germline V CDR1 and CDR2: LGHNA, YSLEER. The CDR3 spans 15 residues. Trimming at V came to 0 bases and at J to 8 bases, leaving 8 bases not matched to a gene. The CDR3 DNA follows: TGCGCCAGCAGCCAAGATTTGGGCAGGGGGCAAGGCTACACCTTC. Translating it yields CASSQDLGRGQGYTF.

This clone has a handful of counts. The chain joins TRBV23-1 to TRBJ2-3; TRBD2 aligns across 12 bases. TRBV23-1 is assigned to the ORF class and has an uncertain function. This CDR3 is 17 amino acids long. J gave up 2 bases and V 0 bases, and 3 bases lay outside the gene matches. The CDR3 loop is CASSQSTSGGITDTQYF. In nucleotides, the CDR3 is TGCGCCAGCAGTCAATCGACTAGCGGGGGTATCACAGATACGCAGTATTTT.

The chain joins TRBV6-2 or TRBV6-3 to TRBJ2-1, with 7 bases identical to TRBD1. The CDR3 loop spans 16 amino acids. V was clipped by 5 bases and J by 9 bases; unmatched bases: 16. Germline loops: CDR1 MNHEY, CDR2 SVGEGT. The CDR3 nucleotides read TGTGCCAGCAGTCAACAGGGGATGGAGTCCGTTGGTGAGCAGTTCTTC. Its translation is CASSQQGMESVGEQFF.

The rearrangement links TRBV14 to TRBJ2-2; a possible D gene is TRBD1 (6 bases). V dropped 4 bases and J dropped 7 bases, with 16 bases sitting between them. Per the germline V gene, CDR1 is SGHDN and CDR2 is FVKESK. The CDR3 has 15 residues. The CDR3 here is CASSPPWGRSGELFF. The CDR3 region has the DNA TGTGCCAGCAGCCCCCCTTGGGGGCGCAGCGGGGAGCTGTTTTTT.

The V call is TRBV20-1, the J call TRBJ2-3; a weak D match, TRBD2 (5 bases). The CDR3 covers 11 residues. CDR1 and CDR2 (germline): DFQATT, SNEGSKA (reference sequence). V was clipped by 6 bases and J by 4 bases, with 8 bases between them. CDR3: CSAPRADTQYF. The DNA for the CDR3 is TGCAGTGCCCCGCGGGCAGATACGCAGTATTTT.

The chain combines TRBV5-5 with TRBJ2-1, with 10 nucleotides matching TRBD2. Per germline, CDR1 SGHKS and CDR2 YYEKEE (reference sequence). V shed 1 base and J 7 bases; nucleotides not matched to a gene: 8. CDR3 size: 16 residues. CDR3: CASSLTSGVYMNEQFF. In DNA form, the CDR3 reads TGTGCCAGCAGCTTGACTAGCGGGGTTTATATGAATGAGCAGTTCTTC.

The gene calls are TRBV7-3 and TRBJ2-2; unclear D gene. With 4 bases removed from V and 2 bases from J, the gap between germline ends came to 2 bases. The CDR3 is made up of 12 amino acids. CDR1 and CDR2 (germline): SGHTA, FQGTGA. CDR3 coding DNA: TGTGCCAGCAGCTCTAACACCGGGGAGCTGTTTTTT. Encoded protein: CASSSNTGELFF. Looking up the rest from reference TRBV7-3 and TRBJ2-2 gives the full variable domain: GAGVSQTPSNKVTEKGKYVELRCDPISGHTALYWYRQSLGQGPEFLIYFQGTGAADDSGLPNDRFFAVRPEGSVSTLKIQRTERGDSAVYLCASSSNTGELFFGEGSRLTVL.

J is TRBJ1-2 and V is TRBV9; D gene unclear. The CDR3 contains 12 residues. The germline V and J ends were trimmed by 4 bases and 8 bases, with 12 bases remaining between them. The germline CDR1 and CDR2 sequences are SGDLS and YYNGEE. The CDR3 spells CASSSRGVGYTF. In nucleotides, the CDR3 is TGTGCCAGCAGCTCCCGGGGTGTCGGCTACACCTTC.

The chain employs TRBV9 and TRBJ2-7; 9 bases agree with TRBD1. The V and J ends lost 4 bases and 4 bases, in that order; junction bases with no gene match: 6. Germline V gene data show CDR1 as SGDLS and CDR2 as YYNGEE. This CDR3 comprises 14 residues. The CDR3 nucleotides are TGTGCCAGCAGCCTCGGGACAGGGTTGTACGAGCAGTACTTC. As protein: CASSLGTGLYEQYF.

For this clone: Its ends do not fully match the called genes, so a read error is possible. The chain couples TRBV30 to TRBJ1-2; no definite D call. Germline CDR1 GTSNPN, CDR2 SVGIG (reference sequence). This CDR3 has 14 amino acids. The CDR3 DNA reads as TGTGCCTGGGGTGTTGGAAAGAGCCTCGGGGGCTACACCTTC. Amino acid sequence: CAWGVGKSLGGYTF.

The gene calls are TRBV15 and TRBJ1-5; 10 nucleotides line up with TRBD1. V was pared by 5 bases and J by 1 base, with 2 bases of the junction left unmatched. Germline CDR1 and CDR2: LNHNV and YYDKDF (reference sequence). CDR3 length: 15 amino acids. The CDR3 region is CATSLDRGSNQPQHF. Written as DNA, the CDR3 is TGTGCCACCAGCTTGGACAGGGGGAGCAATCAGCCCCAGCATTTT.

This clone was observed once. This chain joins TRBV7-2 and TRBJ2-2; 7 bases align to TRBD2. J was trimmed by 8 bases and V by 6 bases; bases with no gene match: 12. CDR3 length equals 15 residues. CDR1 and CDR2 (germline): SGHTA, FQGNSA. The CDR3 loop reads CASSLQRGGGGELFF. CDR3 DNA: TGTGCCAGCAGTCTACAGCGGGGCGGCGGGGGGGAGCTGTTTTTT.

The chain joins TRBV7-9 to TRBJ1-2; TRBD1 agrees at 11 bases. This CDR3 spans 15 amino acids. V was pared by 2 bases and J by 9 bases, with 8 bases of the junction left unmatched. Germline V gives CDR1 SEHNR, CDR2 FQNEAQ (reference sequence). CDR3 sequence reads: CASSLWSGDRGSYTF. The DNA for the CDR3 is TGTGCCAGCAGCTTATGGAGCGGGGACAGGGGGAGCTACACCTTC.

This sequence joins TRBV19 and TRBJ2-7, with 10 nucleotides matching TRBD2. With V trimmed by 1 base and J by 5 bases, 5 bases remained unmatched. The CDR3 extends over 15 amino acids. Per the germline V gene, CDR1 is LNHDA and CDR2 is SQIVND (reference sequence). The CDR3 DNA follows: TGTGCCAGTAGTATAGTAGCGGGGGGTTTCCACGAGCAGTACTTC. This encodes CASSIVAGGFHEQYF.

V usage is TRBV5-1 and J usage is TRBJ2-2, with TRBD1 matching over 8 bases. J gave up 5 bases and V 3 bases, and 6 bases lay outside the gene matches. Germline V gives CDR1 SGHRS, CDR2 YFSETQ. The CDR3 length is 15 residues. Written as DNA, the CDR3 is TGCGCCAGCAGCTCTTGGACAGGGAGAACCGGGGAGCTGTTTTTT. Translated, it gives CASSSWTGRTGELFF. The full variable domain, its missing parts supplied by reference TRBV5-1 and TRBJ2-2, is KAGVTQTPRYLIKTRGQQVTLSCSPISGHRSVSWYQQTPGQGLQFLFEYFSETQRNKGNFPGRFSGRQFSNSRSEMNVSTLELGDSALYLCASSSWTGRTGELFFGEGSRLTVL.

This chain uses TRBV4-3 with TRBJ2-2, with D possibly matching TRBD1 (6 bases). Germline values: CDR1 LGHNA, CDR2 YSLEER. This CDR3 is built from 14 residues. V lost 3 bases, J lost 6 bases, and 11 bases lay in between. This chain's CDR3 is CASSHLQGSGELFF. CDR3 sequence (DNA): TGCGCCAGCAGCCATTTACAGGGTTCCGGGGAGCTGTTTTTT.

The chain carries TRBV7-2 and TRBJ2-1, with 13 positions matching TRBD2. CDR1 and CDR2 (germline): SGHTA, FQGNSA. There are 17 residues in the CDR3. Trimming took 5 bases from V and 5 from J; bases not matched to a gene: 9. CDR3 amino acids: CASSLIGLAGDHNEQFF. In DNA form, the CDR3 reads TGTGCCAGCAGCCTCATCGGACTAGCGGGGGATCACAATGAGCAGTTCTTC.